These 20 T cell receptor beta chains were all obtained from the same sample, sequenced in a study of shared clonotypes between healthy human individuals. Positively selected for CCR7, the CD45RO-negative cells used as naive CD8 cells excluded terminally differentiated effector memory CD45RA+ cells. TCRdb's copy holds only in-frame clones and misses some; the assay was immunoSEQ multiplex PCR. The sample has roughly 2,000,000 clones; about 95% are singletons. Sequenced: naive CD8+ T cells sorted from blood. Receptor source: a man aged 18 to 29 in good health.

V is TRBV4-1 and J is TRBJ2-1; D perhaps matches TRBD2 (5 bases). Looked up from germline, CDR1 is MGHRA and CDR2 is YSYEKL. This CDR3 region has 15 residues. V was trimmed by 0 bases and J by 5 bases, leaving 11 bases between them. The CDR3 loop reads CASSQDDGENNEQFF. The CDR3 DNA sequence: TGCGCCAGCAGCCAAGATGACGGGGAAAACAATGAGCAGTTCTTC.

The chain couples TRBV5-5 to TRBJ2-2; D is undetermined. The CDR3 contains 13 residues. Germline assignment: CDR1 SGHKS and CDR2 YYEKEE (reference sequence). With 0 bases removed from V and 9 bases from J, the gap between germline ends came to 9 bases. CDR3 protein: CASSLVVGWELFF. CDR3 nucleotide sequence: TGTGCCAGCAGCTTGGTAGTCGGCTGGGAGCTGTTTTTT. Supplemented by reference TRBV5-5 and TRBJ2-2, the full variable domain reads DAGVTQSPTHLIKTRGQQVTLRCSPISGHKSVSWYQQVLGQGPQFIFQYYEKEERGRGNFPDRFSARQFPNYSSELNVNALLLGDSALYLCASSLVVGWELFFGEGSRLTVL.

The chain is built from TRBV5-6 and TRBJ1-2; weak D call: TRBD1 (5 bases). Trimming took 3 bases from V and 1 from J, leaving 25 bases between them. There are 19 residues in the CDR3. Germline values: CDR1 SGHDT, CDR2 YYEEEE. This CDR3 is CASSSLVDDRPRLNYGYTF. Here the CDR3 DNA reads TGTGCCAGCAGCTCCTTAGTAGACGACAGACCCAGACTTAACTATGGCTACACCTTC.

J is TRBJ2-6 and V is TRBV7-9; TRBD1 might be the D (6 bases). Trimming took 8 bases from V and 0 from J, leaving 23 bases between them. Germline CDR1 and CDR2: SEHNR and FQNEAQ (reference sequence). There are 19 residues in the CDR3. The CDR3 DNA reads TGTGCCAGCGACCAGGGGACCAAGGACGGATTCTCTGGGGCCAACGTCCTGACTTTC. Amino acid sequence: CASDQGTKDGFSGANVLTF.

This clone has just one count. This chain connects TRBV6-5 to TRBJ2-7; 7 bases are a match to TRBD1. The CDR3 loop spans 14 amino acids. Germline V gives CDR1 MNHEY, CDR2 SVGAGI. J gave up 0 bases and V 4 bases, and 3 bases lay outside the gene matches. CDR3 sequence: CASSWDSNSYEQYF. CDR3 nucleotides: TGTGCCAGCAGTTGGGACAGCAACTCCTACGAGCAGTACTTC.

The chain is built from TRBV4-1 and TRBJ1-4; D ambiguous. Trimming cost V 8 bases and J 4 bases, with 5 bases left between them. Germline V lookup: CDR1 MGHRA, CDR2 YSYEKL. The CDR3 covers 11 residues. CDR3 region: CASRLNEKLFF. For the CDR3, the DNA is TGCGCCAGCCGGCTTAATGAAAAACTGTTTTTT.

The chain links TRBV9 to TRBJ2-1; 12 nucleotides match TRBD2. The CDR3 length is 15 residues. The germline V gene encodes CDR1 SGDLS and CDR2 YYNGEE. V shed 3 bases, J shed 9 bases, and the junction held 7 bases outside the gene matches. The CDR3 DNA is TGTGCCAGCAGCGCACTAGCGGGGGGCACTGGTGAGCAGTTCTTC. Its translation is CASSALAGGTGEQFF. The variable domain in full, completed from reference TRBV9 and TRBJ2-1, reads DSGVTQTPKHLITATGQRVTLRCSPRSGDLSVYWYQQSLDQGLQFLIQYYNGEERAKGNILERFSAQQFPDLHSELNLSSLELGDSALYFCASSALAGGTGEQFFGPGTRLTVL.

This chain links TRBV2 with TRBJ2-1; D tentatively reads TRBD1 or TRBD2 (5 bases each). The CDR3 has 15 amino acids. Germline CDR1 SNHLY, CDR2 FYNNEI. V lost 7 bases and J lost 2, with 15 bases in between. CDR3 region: CASTPIEGPYNEQFF. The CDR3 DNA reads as TGTGCCAGCACTCCCATAGAGGGACCCTACAATGAGCAGTTCTTC.

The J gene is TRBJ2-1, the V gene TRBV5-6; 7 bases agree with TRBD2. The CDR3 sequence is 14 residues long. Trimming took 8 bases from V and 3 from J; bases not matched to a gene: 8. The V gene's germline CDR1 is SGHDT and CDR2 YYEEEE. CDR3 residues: CASGLTSNYNEQFF. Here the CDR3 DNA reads TGTGCCAGTGGACTGACTAGCAACTACAATGAGCAGTTCTTC.

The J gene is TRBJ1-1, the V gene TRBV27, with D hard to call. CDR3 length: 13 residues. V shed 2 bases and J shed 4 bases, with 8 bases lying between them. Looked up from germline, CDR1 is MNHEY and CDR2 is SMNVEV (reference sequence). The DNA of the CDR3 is TGTGCCAGCAGTTTAAATAGCGCCACTGAAGCTTTCTTT. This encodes CASSLNSATEAFF.

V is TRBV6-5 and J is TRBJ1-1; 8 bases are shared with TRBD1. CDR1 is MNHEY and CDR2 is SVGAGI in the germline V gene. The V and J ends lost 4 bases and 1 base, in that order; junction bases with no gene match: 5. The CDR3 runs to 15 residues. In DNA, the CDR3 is TGTGCCAGCAGTTTGCAGGGGGCGGGGAACACTGAAGCTTTCTTT. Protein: CASSLQGAGNTEAFF.

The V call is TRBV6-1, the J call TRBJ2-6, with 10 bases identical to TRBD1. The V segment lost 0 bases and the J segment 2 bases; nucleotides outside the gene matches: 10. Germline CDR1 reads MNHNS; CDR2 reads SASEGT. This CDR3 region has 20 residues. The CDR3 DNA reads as TGTGCCAGCAGTGAAGCCCCGGGGGGACAGGGGACTCCTGGGGCCAACGTCCTGACTTTC. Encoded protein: CASSEAPGGQGTPGANVLTF.

Here the CDR3 DNA reads TGTGCCAGCAGCCCAGTCGATGTCCCGGTCCAAGAGACCCAGTACTTC. Translating gives CASSPVDVPVQETQYF. The chain couples TRBV2 to TRBJ2-5; the D is unclear. V gave up 6 bases and J gave up 1 base, with 18 bases separating them. CDR3 length: 16 residues. CDR1 is SNHLY, CDR2 FYNNEI, per germline. Full variable domain (missing parts from reference TRBV2 and TRBJ2-5): EPEVTQTPSHQVTQMGQEVILRCVPISNHLYFYWYRQILGQKVEFLVSFYNNEISEKSEIFDDQFSVERPDGSNFTLKIRSTKLEDSAMYFCASSPVDVPVQETQYFGPGTRLLVL.

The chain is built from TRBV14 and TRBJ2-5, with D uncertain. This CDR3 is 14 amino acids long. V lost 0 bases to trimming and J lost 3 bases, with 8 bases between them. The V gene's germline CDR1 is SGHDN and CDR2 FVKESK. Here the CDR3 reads CASSQESAEETQYF. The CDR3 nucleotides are TGTGCCAGCAGCCAAGAGTCGGCAGAAGAGACCCAGTACTTC.

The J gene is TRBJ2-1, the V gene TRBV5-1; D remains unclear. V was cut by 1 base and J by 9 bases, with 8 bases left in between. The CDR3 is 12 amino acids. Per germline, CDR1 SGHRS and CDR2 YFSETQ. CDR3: CASSLTLGEQFF. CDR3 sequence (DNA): TGCGCCAGCAGCTTGACTCTAGGTGAGCAGTTCTTC.

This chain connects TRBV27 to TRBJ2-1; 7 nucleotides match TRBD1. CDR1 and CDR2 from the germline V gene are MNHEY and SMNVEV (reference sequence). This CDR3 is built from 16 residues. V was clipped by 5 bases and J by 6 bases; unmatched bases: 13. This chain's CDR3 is CASSPSWGQWANEQFF. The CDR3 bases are TGTGCCAGCAGTCCGTCGTGGGGACAGTGGGCCAATGAGCAGTTCTTC.

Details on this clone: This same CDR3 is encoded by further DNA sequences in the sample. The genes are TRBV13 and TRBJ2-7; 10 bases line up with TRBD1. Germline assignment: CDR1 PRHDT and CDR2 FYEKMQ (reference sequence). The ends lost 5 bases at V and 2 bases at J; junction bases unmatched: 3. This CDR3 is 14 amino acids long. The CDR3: CASSPGQGAYEQYF. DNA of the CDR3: TGTGCCAGCAGCCCCGGACAGGGGGCCTACGAGCAGTACTTC.

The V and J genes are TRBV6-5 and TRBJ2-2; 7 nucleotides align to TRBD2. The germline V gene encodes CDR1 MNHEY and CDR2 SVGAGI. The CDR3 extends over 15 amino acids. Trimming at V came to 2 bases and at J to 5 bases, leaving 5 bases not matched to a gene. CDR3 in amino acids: CASSYLGEGTGELFF. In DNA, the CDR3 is TGTGCCAGCAGTTACCTGGGGGAGGGTACCGGGGAGCTGTTTTTT.

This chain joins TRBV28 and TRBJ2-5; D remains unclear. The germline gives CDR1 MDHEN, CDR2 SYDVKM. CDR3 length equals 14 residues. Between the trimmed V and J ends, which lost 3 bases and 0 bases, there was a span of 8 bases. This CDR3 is CASSFTPYQETQYF. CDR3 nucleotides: TGTGCCAGCAGTTTCACACCGTACCAAGAGACCCAGTACTTC. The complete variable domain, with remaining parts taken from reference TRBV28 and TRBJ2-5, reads DVKVTQSSRYLVKRTGEKVFLECVQDMDHENMFWYRQDPGLGLRLIYFSYDVKMKEKGDIPEGYSVSREKKERFSLILESASTNQTSMYLCASSFTPYQETQYFGPGTRLLVL.

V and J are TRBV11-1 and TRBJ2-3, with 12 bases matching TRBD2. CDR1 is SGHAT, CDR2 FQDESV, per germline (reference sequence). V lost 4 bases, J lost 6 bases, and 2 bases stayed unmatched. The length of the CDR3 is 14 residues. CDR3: CASSSSGGEDTQYF. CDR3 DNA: TGTGCCAGCAGCTCTAGCGGGGGGGAGGATACGCAGTATTTT.